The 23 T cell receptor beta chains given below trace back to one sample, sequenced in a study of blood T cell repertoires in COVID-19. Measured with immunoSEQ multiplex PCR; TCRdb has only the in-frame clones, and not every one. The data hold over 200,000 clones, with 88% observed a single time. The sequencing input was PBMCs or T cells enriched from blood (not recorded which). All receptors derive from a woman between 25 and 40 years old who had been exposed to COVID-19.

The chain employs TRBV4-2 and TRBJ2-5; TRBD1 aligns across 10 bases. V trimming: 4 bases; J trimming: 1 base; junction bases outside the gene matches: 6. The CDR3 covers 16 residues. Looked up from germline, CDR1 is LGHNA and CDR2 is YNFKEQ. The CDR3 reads CASSLGQGPLQETQYF. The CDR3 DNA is TGTGCCAGCAGCCTGGGACAGGGGCCCCTCCAAGAGACCCAGTACTTC.

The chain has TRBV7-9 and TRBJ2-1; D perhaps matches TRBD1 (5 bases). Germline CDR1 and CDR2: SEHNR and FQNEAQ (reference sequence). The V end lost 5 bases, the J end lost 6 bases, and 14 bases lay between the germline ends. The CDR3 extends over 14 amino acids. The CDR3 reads CASSPPGAVNEQFF. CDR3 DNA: TGTGCCAGCAGCCCCCCTGGGGCGGTCAATGAGCAGTTCTTC.

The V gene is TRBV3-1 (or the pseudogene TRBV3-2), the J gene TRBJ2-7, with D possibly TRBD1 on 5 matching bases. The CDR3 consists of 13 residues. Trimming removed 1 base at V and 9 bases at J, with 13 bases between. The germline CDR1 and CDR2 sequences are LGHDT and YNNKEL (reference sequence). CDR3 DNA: TGTGCCAGCAGCCAAGCCCGGGTTAGGGGGCAGTACTTC. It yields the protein CASSQARVRGQYF.

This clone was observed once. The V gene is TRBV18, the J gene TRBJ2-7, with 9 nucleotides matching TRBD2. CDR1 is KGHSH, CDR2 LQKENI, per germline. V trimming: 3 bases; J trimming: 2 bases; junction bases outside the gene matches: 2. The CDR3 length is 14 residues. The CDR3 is CASSPAGGPYEQYF. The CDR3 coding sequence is TGTGCCAGCTCACCGGCGGGAGGGCCCTACGAGCAGTACTTC.

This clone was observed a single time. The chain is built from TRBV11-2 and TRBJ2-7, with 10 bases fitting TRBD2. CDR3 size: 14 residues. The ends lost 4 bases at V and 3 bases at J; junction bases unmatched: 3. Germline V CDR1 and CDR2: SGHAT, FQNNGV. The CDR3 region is CASSWRLAGYEQYF. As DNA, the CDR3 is TGTGCCAGCAGCTGGAGACTAGCGGGCTACGAGCAGTACTTC.

CDR3 protein: CASSESTTSGRETQYF. CDR3 in DNA: TGCGCCAGCAGTGAGTCAACGACTAGCGGCCGGGAGACCCAGTACTTC. This chain links TRBV10-2 with TRBJ2-5, with 9 nucleotides matching TRBD2. Germline CDR1 WSHSY, CDR2 SAAADI. The CDR3 contains 16 residues. J lost 5 bases, V lost 0 bases, and 7 bases had no gene match.

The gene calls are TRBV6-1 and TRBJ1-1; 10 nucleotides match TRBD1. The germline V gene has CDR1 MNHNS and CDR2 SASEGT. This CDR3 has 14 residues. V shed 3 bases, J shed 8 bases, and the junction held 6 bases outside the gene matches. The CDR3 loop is CASSEGQGILEAFF. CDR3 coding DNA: TGTGCCAGCAGTGAGGGACAGGGGATTTTGGAAGCTTTCTTT.

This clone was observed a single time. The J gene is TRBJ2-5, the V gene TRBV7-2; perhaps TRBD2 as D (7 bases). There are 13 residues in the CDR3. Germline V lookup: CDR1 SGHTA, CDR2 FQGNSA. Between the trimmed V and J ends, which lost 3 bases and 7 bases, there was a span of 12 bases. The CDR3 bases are TGTGCCAGCAGCTTTGGGGGAGGGGGGACCCAGTACTTC. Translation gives CASSFGGGGTQYF. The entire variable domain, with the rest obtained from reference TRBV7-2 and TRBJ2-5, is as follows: GAGVSQSPSNKVTEKGKDVELRCDPISGHTALYWYRQSLGQGLEFLIYFQGNSAPDKSGLPSDRFSAERTGGSVSTLTIQRTQQEDSAVYLCASSFGGGGTQYFGPGTRLLVL.

CDR3 in DNA: TGTGCCAGCAGTCGGACAGGGCTTGGAAACACCATATATTTT. Its protein is CASSRTGLGNTIYF. The chain couples TRBV2 to TRBJ1-3; 8 bases are shared with TRBD1. The CDR3 consists of 14 residues. The V segment lost 5 bases and the J segment 3 bases; nucleotides outside the gene matches: 3. Germline CDR1 SNHLY, CDR2 FYNNEI.

The CDR3 reads CASSTSTTVNSGRPPDTQYF. In DNA, the CDR3 is TGTGCCAGCAGTACCTCCACGACAGTTAACAGCGGGAGGCCACCAGATACGCAGTATTTT. The V and J genes are TRBV27 and TRBJ2-3; 9 nucleotides align to TRBD2. CDR1 is MNHEY, CDR2 SMNVEV, per germline (reference sequence). Germline trimming cut 5 bases from V and 4 bases from J; bases unmatched to any gene: 22. The CDR3 has 20 amino acids.

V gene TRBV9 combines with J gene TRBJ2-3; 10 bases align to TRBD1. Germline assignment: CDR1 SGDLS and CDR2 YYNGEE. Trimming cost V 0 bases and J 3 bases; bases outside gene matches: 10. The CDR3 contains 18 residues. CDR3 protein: CASSVGKGGTGVTDTQYF. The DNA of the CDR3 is TGTGCCAGCAGCGTAGGGAAAGGGGGGACAGGGGTGACAGATACGCAGTATTTT.

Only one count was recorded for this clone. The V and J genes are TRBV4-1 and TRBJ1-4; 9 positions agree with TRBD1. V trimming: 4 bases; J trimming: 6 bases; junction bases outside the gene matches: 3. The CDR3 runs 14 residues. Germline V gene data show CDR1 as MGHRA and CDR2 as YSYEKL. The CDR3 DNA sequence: TGCGCCAGCAGCCCCGGGACAGGGTATGAAAAACTGTTTTTT. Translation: CASSPGTGYEKLFF.

The CDR3 loop is CASSERQGANEAFF. CDR3 nucleotides: TGTGCCAGCAGTGAAAGACAGGGGGCTAATGAAGCTTTCTTT. The chain joins TRBV6-1 to TRBJ1-1; 10 positions agree with TRBD1. CDR1 is MNHNS, CDR2 SASEGT, per germline. This CDR3 is built from 14 residues. With 2 bases clipped from V and 7 bases from J, the junction kept 4 bases outside the gene matches.

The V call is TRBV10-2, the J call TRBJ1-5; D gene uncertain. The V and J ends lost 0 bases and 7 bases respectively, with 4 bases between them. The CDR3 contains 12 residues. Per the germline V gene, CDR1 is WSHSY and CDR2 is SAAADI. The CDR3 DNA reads TGCGCCAGCAGTGAGTCTCGGCAGCCCCAGCATTTT. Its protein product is CASSESRQPQHF.

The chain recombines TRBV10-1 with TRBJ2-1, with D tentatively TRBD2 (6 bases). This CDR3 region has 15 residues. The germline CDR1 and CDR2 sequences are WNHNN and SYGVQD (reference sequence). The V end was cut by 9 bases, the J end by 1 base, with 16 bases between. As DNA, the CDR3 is TGCGCCAGGGAGGGATGGGACGGATCCTACAATGAGCAGTTCTTC. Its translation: CAREGWDGSYNEQFF.

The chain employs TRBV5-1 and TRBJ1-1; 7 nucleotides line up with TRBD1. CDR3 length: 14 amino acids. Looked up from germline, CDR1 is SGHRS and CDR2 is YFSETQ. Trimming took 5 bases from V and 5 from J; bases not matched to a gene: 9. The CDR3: CASSGYETGTEAFF. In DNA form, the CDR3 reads TGCGCCAGCAGTGGATATGAGACAGGGACTGAAGCTTTCTTT.

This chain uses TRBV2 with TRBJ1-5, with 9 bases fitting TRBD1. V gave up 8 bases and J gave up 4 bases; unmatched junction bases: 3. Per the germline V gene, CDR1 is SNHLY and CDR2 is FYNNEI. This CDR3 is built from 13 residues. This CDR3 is CASRDRVNQPQHF. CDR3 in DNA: TGTGCCAGCCGGGACAGGGTGAATCAGCCCCAGCATTTT.

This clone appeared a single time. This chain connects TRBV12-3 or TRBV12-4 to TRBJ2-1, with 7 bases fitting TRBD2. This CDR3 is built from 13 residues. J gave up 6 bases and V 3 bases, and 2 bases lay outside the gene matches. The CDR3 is CASSFQRGNEQFF. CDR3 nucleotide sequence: TGTGCCAGCAGTTTCCAGCGGGGCAATGAGCAGTTCTTC.

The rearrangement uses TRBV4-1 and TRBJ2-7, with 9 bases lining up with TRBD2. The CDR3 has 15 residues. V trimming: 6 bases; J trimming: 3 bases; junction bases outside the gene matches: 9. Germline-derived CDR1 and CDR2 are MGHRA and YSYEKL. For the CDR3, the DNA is TGCGCCAGCAGTCACCCAGCGGGAGGAAGCTACGAGCAGTACTTC. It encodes CASSHPAGGSYEQYF.

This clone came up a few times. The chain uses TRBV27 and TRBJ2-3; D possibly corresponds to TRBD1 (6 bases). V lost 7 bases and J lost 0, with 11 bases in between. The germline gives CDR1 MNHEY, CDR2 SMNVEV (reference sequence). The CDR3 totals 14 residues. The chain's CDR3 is CASTKGQSTDTQYF. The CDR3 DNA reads TGTGCCAGCACCAAAGGACAGAGCACAGATACGCAGTATTTT.

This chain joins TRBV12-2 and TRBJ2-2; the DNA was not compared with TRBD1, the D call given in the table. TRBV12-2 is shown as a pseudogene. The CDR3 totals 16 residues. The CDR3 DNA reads TGTGCAAGTCGCCAAAAGGACACGAAAGGGGTCGGGGAGCTGTTTTTT. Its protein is CASRQKDTKGVGELFF.

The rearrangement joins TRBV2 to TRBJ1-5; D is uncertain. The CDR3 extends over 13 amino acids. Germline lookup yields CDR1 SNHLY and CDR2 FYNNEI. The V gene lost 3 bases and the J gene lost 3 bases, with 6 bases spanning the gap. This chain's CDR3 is CASSDSSNQPQHF. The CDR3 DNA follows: TGTGCCAGCAGTGATTCCTCCAATCAGCCCCAGCATTTT.

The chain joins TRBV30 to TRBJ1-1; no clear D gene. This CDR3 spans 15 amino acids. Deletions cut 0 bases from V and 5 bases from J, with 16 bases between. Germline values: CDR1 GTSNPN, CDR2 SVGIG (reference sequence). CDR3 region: CAWSVVFRVGTEAFF. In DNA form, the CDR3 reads TGTGCCTGGAGTGTAGTTTTCCGGGTCGGAACTGAAGCTTTCTTT.